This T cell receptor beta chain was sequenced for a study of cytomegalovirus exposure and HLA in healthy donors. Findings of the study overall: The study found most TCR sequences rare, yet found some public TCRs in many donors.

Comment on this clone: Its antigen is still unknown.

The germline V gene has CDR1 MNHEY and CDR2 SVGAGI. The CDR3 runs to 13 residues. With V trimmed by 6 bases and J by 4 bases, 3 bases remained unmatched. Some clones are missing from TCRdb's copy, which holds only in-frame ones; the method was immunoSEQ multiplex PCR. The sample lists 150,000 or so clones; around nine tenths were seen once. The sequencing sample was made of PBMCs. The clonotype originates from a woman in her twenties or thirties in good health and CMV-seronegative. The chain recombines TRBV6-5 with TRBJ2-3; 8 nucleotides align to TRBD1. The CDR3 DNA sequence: TGTGCCAGCAGACGACAGGGGTCAGATACGCAGTATTTT. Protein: CASRRQGSDTQYF.